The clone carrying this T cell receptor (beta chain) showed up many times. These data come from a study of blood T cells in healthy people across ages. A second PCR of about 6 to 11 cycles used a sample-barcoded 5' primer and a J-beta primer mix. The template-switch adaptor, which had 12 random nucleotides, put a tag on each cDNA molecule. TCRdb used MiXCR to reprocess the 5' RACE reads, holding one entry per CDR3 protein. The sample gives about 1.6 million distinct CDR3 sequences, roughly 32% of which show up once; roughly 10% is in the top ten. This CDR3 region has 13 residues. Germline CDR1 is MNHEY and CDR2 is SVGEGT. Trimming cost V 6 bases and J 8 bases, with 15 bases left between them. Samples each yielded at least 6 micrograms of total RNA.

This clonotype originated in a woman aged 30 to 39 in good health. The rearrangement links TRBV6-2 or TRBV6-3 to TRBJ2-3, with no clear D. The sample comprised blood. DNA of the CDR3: TGTGCCAGCAGACTTTCTTTGGTGGTTACGCAGTATTTT. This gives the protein CASRLSLVVTQYF.